This entry lists 3 T cell receptor beta chains sequenced from one sample in a study of blood T cell repertoires in COVID-19. Sequencing used immunoSEQ multiplex PCR; TCRdb keeps in-frame clones, though not all of them. The repertoire has about 200,000 clones, approximately 73% of them found once; the top ten carry about 15%. Sequencing was carried out using PBMCs or T cells enriched from blood (not recorded which). The receptors were sampled from a woman aged 50 to 60 with acute COVID-19.

This rearrangement joins TRBV5-6 to TRBJ2-2; no clear D. Trimming removed 4 bases at V and 1 base at J, with 8 bases between. Germline CDR1 and CDR2: SGHDT and YYEEEE. CDR3 length: 14 residues. DNA of the CDR3: TGTGCCAGCAGCCTCCCAGGGAACACCGGGGAGCTGTTTTTT. Amino acid sequence: CASSLPGNTGELFF.

The chain uses TRBV7-3 and TRBJ2-2; D may be TRBD2 (6 bases). This CDR3 spans 14 amino acids. Trimming took off 6 bases at V and 3 bases at J, with 11 bases between the two ends. The germline gives CDR1 SGHTA, CDR2 FQGTGA. The CDR3 nucleotides are TGTGCCAGCAGGAAGGGACTCTACACCGGGGAGCTGTTTTTT. Translating it yields CASRKGLYTGELFF.

Only one count was recorded for this clone. This rearrangement joins TRBV5-1 to TRBJ1-1; 8 bases align to TRBD1. CDR1 is SGHRS and CDR2 is YFSETQ in the germline V gene. There are 15 residues in the CDR3. The V gene end was trimmed by 2 bases and the J gene end by 3 bases; junction bases not matched to a gene: 6. The CDR3 sequence is CASSFAGQVDTEAFF. In DNA form, the CDR3 reads TGCGCCAGCAGCTTCGCGGGACAGGTGGACACTGAAGCTTTCTTT.